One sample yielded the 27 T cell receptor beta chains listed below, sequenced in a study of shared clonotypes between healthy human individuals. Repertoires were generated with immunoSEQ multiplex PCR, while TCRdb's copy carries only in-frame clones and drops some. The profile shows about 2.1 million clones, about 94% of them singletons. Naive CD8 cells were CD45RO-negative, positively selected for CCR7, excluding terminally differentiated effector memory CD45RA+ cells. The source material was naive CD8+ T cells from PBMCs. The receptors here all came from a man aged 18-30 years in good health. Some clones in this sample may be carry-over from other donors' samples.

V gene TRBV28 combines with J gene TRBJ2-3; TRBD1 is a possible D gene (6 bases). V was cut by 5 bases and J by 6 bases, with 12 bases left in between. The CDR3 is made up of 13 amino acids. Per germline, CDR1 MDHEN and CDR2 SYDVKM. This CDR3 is CASSPQGVDTQYF. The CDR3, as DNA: TGTGCCAGCAGTCCACAGGGAGTGGATACGCAGTATTTT.

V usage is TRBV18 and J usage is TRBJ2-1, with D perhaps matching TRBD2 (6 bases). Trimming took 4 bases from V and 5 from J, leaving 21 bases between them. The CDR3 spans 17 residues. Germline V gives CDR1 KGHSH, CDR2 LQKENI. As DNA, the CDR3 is TGTGCCAGCTCACTCACTCGCGGGGAGTTTGAGAACAATGAGCAGTTCTTC. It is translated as CASSLTRGEFENNEQFF.

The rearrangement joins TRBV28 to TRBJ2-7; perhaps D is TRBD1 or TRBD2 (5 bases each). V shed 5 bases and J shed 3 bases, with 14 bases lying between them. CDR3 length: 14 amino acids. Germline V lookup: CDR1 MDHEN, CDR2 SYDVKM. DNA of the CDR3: TGTGCCAGCAGTGGGACCCAACCAAGCTACGAGCAGTACTTC. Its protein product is CASSGTQPSYEQYF.

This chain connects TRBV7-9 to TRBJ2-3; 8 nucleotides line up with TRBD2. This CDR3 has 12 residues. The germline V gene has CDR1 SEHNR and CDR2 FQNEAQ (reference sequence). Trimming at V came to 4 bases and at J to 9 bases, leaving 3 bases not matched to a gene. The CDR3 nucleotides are TGTGCCAGCAGCTCAAGCGGGAGCACGCAGTATTTT. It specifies CASSSSGSTQYF.

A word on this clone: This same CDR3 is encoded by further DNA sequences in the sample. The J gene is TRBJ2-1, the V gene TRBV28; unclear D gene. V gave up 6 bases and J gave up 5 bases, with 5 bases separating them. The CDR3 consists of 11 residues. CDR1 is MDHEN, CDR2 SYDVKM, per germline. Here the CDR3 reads CASSLHNEQFF. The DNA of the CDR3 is TGTGCCAGCAGCTTACACAATGAGCAGTTCTTC.

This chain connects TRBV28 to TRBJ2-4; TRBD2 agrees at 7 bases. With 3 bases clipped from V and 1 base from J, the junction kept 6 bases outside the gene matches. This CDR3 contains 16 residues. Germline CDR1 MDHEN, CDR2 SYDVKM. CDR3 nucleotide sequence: TGTGCCAGCAGTTTGTGGAGGGGAGGGGCCAAAAACATTCAGTACTTC. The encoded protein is CASSLWRGGAKNIQYF.

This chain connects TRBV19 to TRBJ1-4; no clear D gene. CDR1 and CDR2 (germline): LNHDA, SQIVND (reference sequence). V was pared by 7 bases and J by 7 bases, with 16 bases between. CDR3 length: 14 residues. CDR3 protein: CASIPGPRGEKLFF. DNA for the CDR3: TGTGCCAGTATTCCCGGGCCCCGGGGTGAAAAACTGTTTTTT.

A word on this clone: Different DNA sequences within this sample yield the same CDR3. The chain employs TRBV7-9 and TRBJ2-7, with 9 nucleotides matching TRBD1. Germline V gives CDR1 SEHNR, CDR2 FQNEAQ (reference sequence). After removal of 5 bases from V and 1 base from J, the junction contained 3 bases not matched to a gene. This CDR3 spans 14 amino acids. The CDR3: CASSPTGGSYEQYF. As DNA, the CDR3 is TGTGCCAGCAGCCCGACAGGGGGGTCCTACGAGCAGTACTTC.

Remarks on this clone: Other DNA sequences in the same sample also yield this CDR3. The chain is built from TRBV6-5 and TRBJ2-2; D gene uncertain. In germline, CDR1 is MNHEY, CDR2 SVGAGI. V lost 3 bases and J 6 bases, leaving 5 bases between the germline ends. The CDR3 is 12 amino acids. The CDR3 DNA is TGTGCCAGCAGTTATAGACCCGGGGAGCTGTTTTTT. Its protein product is CASSYRPGELFF.

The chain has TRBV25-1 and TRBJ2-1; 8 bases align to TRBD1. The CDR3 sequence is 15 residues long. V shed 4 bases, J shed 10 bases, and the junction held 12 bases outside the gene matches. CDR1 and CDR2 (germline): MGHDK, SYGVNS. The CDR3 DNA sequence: TGTGCCAGCAGTGGGGGGGACAGGCTCCCCGGGGAGCAGTTCTTC. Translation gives CASSGGDRLPGEQFF. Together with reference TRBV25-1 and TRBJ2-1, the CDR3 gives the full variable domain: EADIYQTPRYLVIGTGKKITLECSQTMGHDKMYWYQQDPGMELHLIHYSYGVNSTEKGDLSSESTVSRIRTEHFPLTLESARPSHTSQYLCASSGGDRLPGEQFFGPGTRLTVL.

The CDR3 DNA is TGTGCCAGCAGTACTAGCGGGAGGTTTTTGGGGGAGCAGTTCTTC. Translation: CASSTSGRFLGEQFF. The rearrangement joins TRBV7-9 to TRBJ2-1, with 12 bases identical to TRBD2. Germline assignment: CDR1 SEHNR and CDR2 FQNEAQ (reference sequence). V was pared by 6 bases and J by 10 bases, with 10 bases of the junction left unmatched. CDR3 size: 15 residues.

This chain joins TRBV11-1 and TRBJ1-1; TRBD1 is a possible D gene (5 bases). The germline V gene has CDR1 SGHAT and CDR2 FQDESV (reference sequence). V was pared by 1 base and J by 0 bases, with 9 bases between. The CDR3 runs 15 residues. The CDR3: CASSLVTEMNTEAFF. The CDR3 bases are TGTGCCAGCAGCTTAGTGACAGAAATGAACACTGAAGCTTTCTTT.

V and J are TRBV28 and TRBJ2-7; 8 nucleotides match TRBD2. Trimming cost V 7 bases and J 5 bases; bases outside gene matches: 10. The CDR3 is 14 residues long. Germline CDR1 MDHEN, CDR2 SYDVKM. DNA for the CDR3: TGTGCCAGCACCAACCATCGAGCGGGAGACGAGCAGTACTTC. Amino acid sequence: CASTNHRAGDEQYF.

As DNA, the CDR3 is TGTGCCAGCAGTTTATGGGGGGACCAAGAGCAGTTCTTC. It encodes CASSLWGDQEQFF. The chain employs TRBV27 and TRBJ2-1; tentative D call: TRBD2 (6 bases). This CDR3 is built from 13 residues. Germline CDR1 and CDR2: MNHEY and SMNVEV (reference sequence). V was pared by 1 base and J by 10 bases, with 11 bases between.

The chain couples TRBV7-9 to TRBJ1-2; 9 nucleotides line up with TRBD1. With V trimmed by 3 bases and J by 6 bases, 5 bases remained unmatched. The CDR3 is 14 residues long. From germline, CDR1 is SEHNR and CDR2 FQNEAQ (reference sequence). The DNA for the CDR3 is TGTGCCAGCAGCTTGGCGACAGGGGGGGATGGCTACACCTTC. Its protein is CASSLATGGDGYTF.

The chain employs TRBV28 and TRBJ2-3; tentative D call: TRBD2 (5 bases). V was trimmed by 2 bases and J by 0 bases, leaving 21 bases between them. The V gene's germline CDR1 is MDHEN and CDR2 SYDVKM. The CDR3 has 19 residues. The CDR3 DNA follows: TGTGCCAGCAGTTTAAATTTAGGAGGCAAAAAATTTAGCACAGATACGCAGTATTTT. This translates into CASSLNLGGKKFSTDTQYF.

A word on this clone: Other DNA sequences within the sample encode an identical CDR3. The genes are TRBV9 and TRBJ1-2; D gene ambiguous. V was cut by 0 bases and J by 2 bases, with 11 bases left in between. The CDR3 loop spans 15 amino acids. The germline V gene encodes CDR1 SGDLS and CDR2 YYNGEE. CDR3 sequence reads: CASSVVPGSNYGYTF. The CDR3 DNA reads TGTGCCAGCAGCGTAGTCCCGGGATCCAACTATGGCTACACCTTC.

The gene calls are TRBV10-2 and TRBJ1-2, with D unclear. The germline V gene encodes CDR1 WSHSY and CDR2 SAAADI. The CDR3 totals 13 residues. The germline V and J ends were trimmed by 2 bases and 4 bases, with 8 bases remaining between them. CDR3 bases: TGCGCCAGCAGTGAGACAGCGATCTATGGCTACACCTTC. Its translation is CASSETAIYGYTF.

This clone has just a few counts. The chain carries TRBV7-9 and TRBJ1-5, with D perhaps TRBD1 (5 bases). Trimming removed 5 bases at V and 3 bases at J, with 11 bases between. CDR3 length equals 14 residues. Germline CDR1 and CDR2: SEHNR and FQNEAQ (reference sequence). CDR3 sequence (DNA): TGTGCCAGCAGCCCCGGGACTTTCAATCAGCCCCAGCATTTT. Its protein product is CASSPGTFNQPQHF.

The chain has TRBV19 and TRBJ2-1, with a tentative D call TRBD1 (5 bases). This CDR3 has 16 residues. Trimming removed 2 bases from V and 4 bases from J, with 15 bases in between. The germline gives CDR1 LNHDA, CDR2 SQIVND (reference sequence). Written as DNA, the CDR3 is TGTGCCAGTAGTATACTCGTCCGAGACAGTTACAATGAGCAGTTCTTC. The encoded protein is CASSILVRDSYNEQFF.

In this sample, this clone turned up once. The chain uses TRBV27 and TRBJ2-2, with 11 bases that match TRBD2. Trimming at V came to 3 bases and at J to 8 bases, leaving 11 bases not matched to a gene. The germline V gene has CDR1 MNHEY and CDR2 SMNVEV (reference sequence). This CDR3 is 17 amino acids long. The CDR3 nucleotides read TGTGCCAGCAGTTTCCCCTCTAGCGGGGGGCCTTCTGGGGAGCTGTTTTTT. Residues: CASSFPSSGGPSGELFF.

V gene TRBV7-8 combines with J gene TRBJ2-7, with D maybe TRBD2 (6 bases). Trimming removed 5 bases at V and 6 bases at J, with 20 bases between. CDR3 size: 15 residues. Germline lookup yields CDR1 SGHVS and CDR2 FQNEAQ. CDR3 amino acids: CASSGGLPRGSEQYF. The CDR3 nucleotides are TGTGCCAGCAGCGGGGGACTGCCCCGGGGCAGCGAGCAGTACTTC.

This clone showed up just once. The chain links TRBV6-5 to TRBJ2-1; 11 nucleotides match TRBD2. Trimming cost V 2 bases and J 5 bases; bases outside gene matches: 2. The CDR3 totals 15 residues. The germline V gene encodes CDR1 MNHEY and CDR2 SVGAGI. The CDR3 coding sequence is TGTGCCAGCAGTTACCGACTAGCGGGGAACAATGAGCAGTTCTTC. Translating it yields CASSYRLAGNNEQFF.

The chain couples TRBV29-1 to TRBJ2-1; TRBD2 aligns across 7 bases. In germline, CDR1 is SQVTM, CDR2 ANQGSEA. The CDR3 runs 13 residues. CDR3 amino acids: CSSSGGLTNEQFF. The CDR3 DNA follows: TGCAGTTCCTCGGGGGGACTGACGAATGAGCAGTTCTTC.

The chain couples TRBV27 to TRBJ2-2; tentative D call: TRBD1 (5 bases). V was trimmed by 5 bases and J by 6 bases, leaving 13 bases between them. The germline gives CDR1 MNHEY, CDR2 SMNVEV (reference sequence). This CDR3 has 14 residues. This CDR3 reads CASSLRESSGELFF. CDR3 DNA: TGTGCCAGCAGTCTCAGGGAATCCTCCGGGGAGCTGTTTTTT.

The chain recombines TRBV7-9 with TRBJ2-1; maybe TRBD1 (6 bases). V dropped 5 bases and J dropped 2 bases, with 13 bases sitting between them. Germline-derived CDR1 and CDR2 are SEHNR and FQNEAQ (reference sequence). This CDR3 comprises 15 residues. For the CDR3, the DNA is TGTGCCAGCAGCACACAGGGTCTGCCCTACAATGAGCAGTTCTTC. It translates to CASSTQGLPYNEQFF.

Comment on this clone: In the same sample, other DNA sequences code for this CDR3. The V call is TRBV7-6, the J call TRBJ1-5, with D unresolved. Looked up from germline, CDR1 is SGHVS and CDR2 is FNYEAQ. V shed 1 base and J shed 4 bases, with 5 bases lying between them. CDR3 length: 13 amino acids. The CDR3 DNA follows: TGTGCCAGCAGCTTAGATAGGAATCAGCCCCAGCATTTT. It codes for CASSLDRNQPQHF.